This T cell receptor (beta chain) was captured by sequencing in a study of type 1 regulatory T cells. In TCRdb, the reads were re-called with MiXCR into one record per CDR3 protein. The sample lists roughly 71,000 distinct CDR3 sequences; about 62% were seen once. V lost 1 base to trimming and J lost 4 bases, with 10 bases between them. CDR1 is SGHTA and CDR2 is FQGNSA in the germline V gene. The CDR3 consists of 14 residues. This clonotype was recorded at least ten times. Antigen: not known. Sequencing was performed on cultured T cells, either the whole culture or a sorted T cell fraction (not recorded which). The subset denotes: Tr1-enriched cell product generated in vitro against host alloantigens. This receptor was identified in a human donor in good health. The rearrangement links TRBV7-2 to TRBJ1-2, with a weak D call TRBD1 (5 bases). The CDR3 spells CASSLVGGGYGYTF. CDR3 DNA sequence: TGTGCCAGCAGCTTAGTTGGGGGAGGCTATGGCTACACCTTC.